This T cell receptor (beta chain) derives from a study of blood T cell repertoires in COVID-19. Study summary: Spain, Italy and the United States supplied samples that represented acute and convalescent COVID-19.

The CDR3 runs to 16 residues. V lost 0 bases and J 0 bases, leaving 13 bases between the germline ends. Germline CDR1 SGHNT, CDR2 YYREEE (reference sequence). As processed by the authors: Cell counts per sample came from amplifying reference gene primers. Clones were sequenced by immunoSEQ multiplex PCR, and TCRdb holds only the in-frame ones, with some missing. For V, J and clone size, that table is used; D and trimming come from the DNA. The table shows 200,000 or so clones, with around 81% occurring only once. The clonotype originates from a woman older than 75 with COVID-19, enrolled during active disease. The J gene is TRBJ2-7, the V gene TRBV5-4; D possibly corresponds to TRBD2 (5 bases). The sample consisted of peripheral blood. Here the CDR3 reads CASSLGAGYSSYEQYF. CDR3 coding DNA: TGTGCCAGCAGCTTGGGGGCGGGTTACAGCTCCTACGAGCAGTACTTC.